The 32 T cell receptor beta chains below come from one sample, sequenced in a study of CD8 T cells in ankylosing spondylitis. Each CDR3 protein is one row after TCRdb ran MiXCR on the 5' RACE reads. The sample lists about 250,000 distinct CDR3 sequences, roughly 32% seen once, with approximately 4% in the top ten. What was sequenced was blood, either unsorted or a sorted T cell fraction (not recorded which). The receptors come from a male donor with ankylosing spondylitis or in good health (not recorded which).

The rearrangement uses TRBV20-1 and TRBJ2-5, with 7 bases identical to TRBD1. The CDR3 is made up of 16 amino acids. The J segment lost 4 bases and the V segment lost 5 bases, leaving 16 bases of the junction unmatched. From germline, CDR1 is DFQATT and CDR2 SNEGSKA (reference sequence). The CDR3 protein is CSAYTGVGARGETQYF. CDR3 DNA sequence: TGCAGTGCTTATACAGGGGTCGGGGCTAGAGGAGAGACCCAGTACTTC.

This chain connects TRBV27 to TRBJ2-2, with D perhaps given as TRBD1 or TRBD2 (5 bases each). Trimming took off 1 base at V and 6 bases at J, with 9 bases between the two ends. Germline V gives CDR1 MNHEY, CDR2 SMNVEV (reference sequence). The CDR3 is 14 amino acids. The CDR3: CASSLLRGAGELFF. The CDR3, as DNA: TGTGCCAGCAGTTTATTAAGGGGAGCCGGGGAGCTGTTTTTT.

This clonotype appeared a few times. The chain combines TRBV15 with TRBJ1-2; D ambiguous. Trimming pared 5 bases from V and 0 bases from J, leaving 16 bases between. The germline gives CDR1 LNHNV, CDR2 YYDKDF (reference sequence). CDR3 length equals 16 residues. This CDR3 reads CATSSDRRASNYGYTF. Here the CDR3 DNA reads TGTGCCACCAGCTCAGATCGGAGGGCCTCTAACTATGGCTACACCTTC.

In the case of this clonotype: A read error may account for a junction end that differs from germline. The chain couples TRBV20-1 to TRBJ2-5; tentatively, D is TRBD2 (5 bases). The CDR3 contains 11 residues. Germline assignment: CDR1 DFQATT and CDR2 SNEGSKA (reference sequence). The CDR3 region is CSTRPQETQYF. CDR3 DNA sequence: TGCAGTACTAGGCCGCAAGAGACCCAGTACTTC.

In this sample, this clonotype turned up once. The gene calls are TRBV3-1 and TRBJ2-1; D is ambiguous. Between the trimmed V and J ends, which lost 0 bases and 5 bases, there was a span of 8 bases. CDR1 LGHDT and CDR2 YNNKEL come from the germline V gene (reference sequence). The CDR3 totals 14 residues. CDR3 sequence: CASSQDLLNNEQFF. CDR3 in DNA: TGTGCCAGCAGCCAAGATTTGCTTAACAATGAGCAGTTCTTC.

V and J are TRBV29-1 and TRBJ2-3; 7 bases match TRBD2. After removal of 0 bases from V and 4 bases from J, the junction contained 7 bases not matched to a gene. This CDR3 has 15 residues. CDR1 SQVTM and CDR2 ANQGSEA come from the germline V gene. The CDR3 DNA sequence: TGCAGCGTTGAAGATCCCTTGACTAGCCCAGATACGCAGTATTTT. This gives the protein CSVEDPLTSPDTQYF.

CDR3 sequence: CASSLGGYYGYTF. DNA of the CDR3: TGTGCCAGCAGCTTGGGGGGATACTATGGCTACACCTTC. The J gene is TRBJ1-2, the V gene TRBV5-5; unclear D gene. CDR1 is SGHKS and CDR2 is YYEKEE in the germline V gene (reference sequence). The CDR3 runs 13 residues. The V end lost 0 bases, the J end lost 3 bases, and 6 bases lay between the germline ends.

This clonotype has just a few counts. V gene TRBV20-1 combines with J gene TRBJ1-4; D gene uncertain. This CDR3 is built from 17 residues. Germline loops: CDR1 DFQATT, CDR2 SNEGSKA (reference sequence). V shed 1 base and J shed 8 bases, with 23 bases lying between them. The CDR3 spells CSARGLPSERTSEKLFF. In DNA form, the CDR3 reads TGCAGTGCTAGAGGCCTCCCGAGTGAAAGGACGTCGGAAAAACTGTTTTTT.

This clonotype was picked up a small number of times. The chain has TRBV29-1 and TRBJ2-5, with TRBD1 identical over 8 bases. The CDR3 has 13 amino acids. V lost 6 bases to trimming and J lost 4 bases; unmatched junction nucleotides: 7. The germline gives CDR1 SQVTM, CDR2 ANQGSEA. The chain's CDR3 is CSVAGQVGETQYF. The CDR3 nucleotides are TGCAGCGTCGCGGGACAGGTCGGAGAGACCCAGTACTTC.

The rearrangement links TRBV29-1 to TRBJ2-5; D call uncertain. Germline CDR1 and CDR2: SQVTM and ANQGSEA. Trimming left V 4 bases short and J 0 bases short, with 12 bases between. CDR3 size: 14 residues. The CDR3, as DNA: TGCAGCGTTGTCCCACAGAGCGACCAAGAGACCCAGTACTTC. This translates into CSVVPQSDQETQYF.

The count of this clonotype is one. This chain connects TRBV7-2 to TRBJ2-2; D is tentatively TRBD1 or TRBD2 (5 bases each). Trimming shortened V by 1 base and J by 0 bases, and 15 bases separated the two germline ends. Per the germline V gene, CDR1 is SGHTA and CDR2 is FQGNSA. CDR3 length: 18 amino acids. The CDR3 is CASSLGRGTLTNTGELFF. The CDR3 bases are TGTGCCAGCAGCTTAGGGCGAGGGACGTTAACGAACACCGGGGAGCTGTTTTTT.

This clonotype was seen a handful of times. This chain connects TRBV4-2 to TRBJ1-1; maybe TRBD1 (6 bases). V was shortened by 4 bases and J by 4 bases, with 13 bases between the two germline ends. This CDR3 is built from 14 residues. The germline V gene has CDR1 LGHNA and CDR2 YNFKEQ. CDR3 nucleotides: TGTGCCAGCAGCCTCCCCCTAGGGGGCACTGAAGCTTTCTTT. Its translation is CASSLPLGGTEAFF.

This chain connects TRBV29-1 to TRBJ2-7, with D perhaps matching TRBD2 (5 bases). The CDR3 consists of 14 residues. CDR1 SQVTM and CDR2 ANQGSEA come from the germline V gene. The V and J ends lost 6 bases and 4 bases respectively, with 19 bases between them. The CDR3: CSVGYWERSYEQYF. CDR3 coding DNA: TGCAGCGTCGGATATTGGGAGCGATCGTACGAGCAGTACTTC.

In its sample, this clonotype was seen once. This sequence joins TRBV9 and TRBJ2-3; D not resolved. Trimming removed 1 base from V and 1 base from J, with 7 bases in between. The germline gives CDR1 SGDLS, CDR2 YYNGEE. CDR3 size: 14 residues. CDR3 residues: CASSVLSGTDTQYF. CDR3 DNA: TGTGCCAGCAGCGTATTAAGCGGCACAGATACGCAGTATTTT.

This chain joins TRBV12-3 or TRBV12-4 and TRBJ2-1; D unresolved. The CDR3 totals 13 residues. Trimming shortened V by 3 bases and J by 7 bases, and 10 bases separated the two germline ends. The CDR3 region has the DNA TGTGCCAGCAGTTTTGGCCCAGAAAATGAGCAGTTCTTC. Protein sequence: CASSFGPENEQFF.

CDR3 sequence (DNA): TGTGCCAGCAGTGAAGATCAGGGGTCTGGGTTCTTC. Its protein is CASSEDQGSGFF. J is TRBJ2-1 and V is TRBV12-3 or TRBV12-4; weak D call: TRBD1 (6 bases). V gave up 5 bases and J gave up 15 bases, with 17 bases separating them. The CDR3 totals 12 residues.

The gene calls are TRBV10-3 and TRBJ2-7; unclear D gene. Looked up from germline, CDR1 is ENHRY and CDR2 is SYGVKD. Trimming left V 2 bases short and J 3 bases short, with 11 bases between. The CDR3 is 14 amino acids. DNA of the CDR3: TGTGCCATCAGTGAGCCAATAACAGACTACGAGCAGTACTTC. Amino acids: CAISEPITDYEQYF.

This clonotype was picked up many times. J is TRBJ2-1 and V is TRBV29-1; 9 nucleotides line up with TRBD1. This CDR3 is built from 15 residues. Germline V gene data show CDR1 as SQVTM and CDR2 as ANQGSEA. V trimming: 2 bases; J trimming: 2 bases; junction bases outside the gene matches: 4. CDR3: CSVETRQGAYNEQFF. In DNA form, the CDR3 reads TGCAGCGTTGAAACCCGACAGGGGGCCTACAATGAGCAGTTCTTC.

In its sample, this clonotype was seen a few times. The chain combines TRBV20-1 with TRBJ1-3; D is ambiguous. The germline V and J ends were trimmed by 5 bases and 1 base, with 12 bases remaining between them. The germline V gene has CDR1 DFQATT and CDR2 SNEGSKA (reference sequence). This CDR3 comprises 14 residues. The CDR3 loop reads CSAPLGGSGNTIYF. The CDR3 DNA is TGCAGTGCTCCCCTGGGAGGTTCTGGAAACACCATATATTTT.

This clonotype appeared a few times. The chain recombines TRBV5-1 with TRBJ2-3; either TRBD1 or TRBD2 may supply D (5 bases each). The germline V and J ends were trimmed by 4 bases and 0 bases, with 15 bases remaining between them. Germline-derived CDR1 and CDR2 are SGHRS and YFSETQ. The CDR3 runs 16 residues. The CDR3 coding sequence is TGCGCCAGCAGCCTGGGACGAGCTCAAAGCACAGATACGCAGTATTTT. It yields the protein CASSLGRAQSTDTQYF.

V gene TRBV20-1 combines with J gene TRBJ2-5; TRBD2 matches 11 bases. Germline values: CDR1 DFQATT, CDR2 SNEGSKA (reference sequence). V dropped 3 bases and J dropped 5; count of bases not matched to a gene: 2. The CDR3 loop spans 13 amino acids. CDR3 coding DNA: TGCAGTGCTAGCCGGACTAGCGGGGAGACCCAGTACTTC. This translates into CSASRTSGETQYF.

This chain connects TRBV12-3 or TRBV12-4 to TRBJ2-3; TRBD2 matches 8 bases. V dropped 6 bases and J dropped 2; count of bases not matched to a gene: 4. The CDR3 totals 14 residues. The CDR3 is CASRNSGTTDTQYF. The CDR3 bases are TGTGCCAGCAGAAATAGCGGGACCACAGATACGCAGTATTTT.

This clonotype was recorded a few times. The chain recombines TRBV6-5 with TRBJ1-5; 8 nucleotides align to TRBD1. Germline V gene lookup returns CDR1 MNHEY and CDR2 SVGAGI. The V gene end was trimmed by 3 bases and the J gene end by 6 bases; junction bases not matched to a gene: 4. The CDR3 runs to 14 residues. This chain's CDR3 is CASSYQGAGQPQHF. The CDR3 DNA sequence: TGTGCCAGCAGTTATCAGGGGGCGGGTCAGCCCCAGCATTTT.

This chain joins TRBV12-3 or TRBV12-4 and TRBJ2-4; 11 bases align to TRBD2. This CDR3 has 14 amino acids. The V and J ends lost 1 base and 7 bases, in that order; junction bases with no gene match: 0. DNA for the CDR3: TGTGCCAGCAGTTTAGTAGCGGGGGGGAACATTCAGTACTTC. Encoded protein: CASSLVAGGNIQYF.

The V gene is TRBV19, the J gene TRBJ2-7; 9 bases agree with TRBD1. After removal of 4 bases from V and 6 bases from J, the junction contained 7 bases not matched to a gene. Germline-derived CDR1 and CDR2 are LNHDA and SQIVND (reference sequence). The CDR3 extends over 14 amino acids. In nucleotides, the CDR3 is TGTGCCAGTAGTACTCATACAGGGGGCGGCGAGCAGTACTTC. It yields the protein CASSTHTGGGEQYF. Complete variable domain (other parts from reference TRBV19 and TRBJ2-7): DGGITQSPKYLFRKEGQNVTLSCEQNLNHDAMYWYRQDPGQGLRLIYYSQIVNDFQKGDIAEGYSVSREKKESFPLTVTSAQKNPTAFYLCASSTHTGGGEQYFGPGTRLTVT.

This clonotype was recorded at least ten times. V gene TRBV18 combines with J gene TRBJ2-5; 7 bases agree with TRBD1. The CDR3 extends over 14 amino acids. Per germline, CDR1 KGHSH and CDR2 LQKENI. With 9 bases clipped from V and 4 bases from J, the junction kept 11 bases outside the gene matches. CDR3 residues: CASRPTGNGETQYF. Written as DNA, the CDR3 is TGTGCCAGTCGACCGACAGGGAATGGAGAGACCCAGTACTTC.

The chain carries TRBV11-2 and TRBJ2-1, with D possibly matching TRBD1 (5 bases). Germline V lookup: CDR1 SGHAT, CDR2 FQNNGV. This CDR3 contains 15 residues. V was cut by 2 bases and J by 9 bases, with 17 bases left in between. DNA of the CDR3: TGTGCCAGCAGCTTATTATTACAGGCCTTGGGTGAGCAGTTCTTC. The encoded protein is CASSLLLQALGEQFF.

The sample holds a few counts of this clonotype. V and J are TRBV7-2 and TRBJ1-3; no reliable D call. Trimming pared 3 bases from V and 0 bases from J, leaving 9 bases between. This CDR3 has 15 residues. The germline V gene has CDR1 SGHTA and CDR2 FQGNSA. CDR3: CASSLLGASGNTIYF. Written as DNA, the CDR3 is TGTGCCAGCAGCTTGTTGGGAGCCTCTGGAAACACCATATATTTT.

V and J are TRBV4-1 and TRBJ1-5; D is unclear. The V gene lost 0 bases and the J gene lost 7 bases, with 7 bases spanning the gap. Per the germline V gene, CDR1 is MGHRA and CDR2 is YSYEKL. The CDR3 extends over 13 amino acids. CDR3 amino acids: CASSQDWGQPQHF. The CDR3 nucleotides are TGCGCCAGCAGCCAAGACTGGGGACAGCCCCAGCATTTT.

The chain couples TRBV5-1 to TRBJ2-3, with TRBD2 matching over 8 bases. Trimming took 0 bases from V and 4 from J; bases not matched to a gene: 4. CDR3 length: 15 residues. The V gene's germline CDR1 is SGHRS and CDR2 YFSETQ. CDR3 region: CASSLGTSPPDTQYF. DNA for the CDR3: TGCGCCAGCAGCTTGGGGACTAGCCCCCCAGATACGCAGTATTTT. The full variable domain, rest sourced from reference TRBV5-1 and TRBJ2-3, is KAGVTQTPRYLIKTRGQQVTLSCSPISGHRSVSWYQQTPGQGLQFLFEYFSETQRNKGNFPGRFSGRQFSNSRSEMNVSTLELGDSALYLCASSLGTSPPDTQYFGPGTRLTVL.

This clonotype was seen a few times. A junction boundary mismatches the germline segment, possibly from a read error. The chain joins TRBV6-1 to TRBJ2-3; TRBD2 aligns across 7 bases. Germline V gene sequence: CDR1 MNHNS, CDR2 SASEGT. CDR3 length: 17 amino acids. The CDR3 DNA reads TGTGCCAGCAGCGCCTATCTCGGGGGAGGGGCCACATATACGCAGTATTTT. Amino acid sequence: CASSAYLGGGATYTQYF.

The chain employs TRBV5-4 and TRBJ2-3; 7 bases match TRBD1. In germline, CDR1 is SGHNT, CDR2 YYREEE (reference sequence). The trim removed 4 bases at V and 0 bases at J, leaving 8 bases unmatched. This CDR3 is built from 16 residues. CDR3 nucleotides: TGTGCCAGCAGCGTCCGACAGGGCTCTAGCACAGATACGCAGTATTTT. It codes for CASSVRQGSSTDTQYF.